Listed below are T cell receptor beta chains from one sample, sequenced in a study of blood T cells in healthy people across ages. TCRdb processed the 5' RACE reads anew with MiXCR; each CDR3 protein has one entry. Among hundreds of thousands of distinct CDR3 sequences listed, 20% to 25% were seen once. The sequenced sample consisted of blood. The receptors derive from a man between 65 and 85 years old in good health. Both conserved end residues are part of each CDR3.

cdr3_aa v_call
CASSQLRAQGAEKLFF TRBV4-3
CASSYVPSGSYEQYF TRBV6-2/TRBV6-3
CASSLEGTEAFF TRBV5-1
CASSVGTAEKLFF TRBV9
CASSLALLAGDYNEQFF TRBV7-8
CASTPGVGSYNEQFF TRBV7-8
CAIRMDSDSNQPQHF TRBV10-3
CASSSEQGSYNEQFF TRBV5-1
CASSDPWGGGTDTQYF TRBV6-1
CASSTSDSNQPQHF TRBV18
CASSTGTGSSGELFF TRBV18
CASSLLGTSGNTIYF TRBV28
CSARETPSPAKLFF TRBV20-1
CSARDGAGVNEQYF TRBV20-1
CASSVALWGQGTDTQYF TRBV9
CASSSGQPIEETQYF TRBV7-9
CASSPGQGPYSPLHF TRBV5-1
CSVVESYEQCF TRBV20-1
CASREAASYTEAFF TRBV28
CASSFGWDIATQYF TRBV5-5
CASSARDTVNTEAFF TRBV2
CSARDIGLAGHQETQYF TRBV20-1
CASSQANGGGYGYTF TRBV4-3
CASSPTTGINEKLFF TRBV5-1
CASSRDSGSYNEQFF TRBV5-4
CSARSSGSSRETQYF TRBV20-1
CANSPTGTREATDTQYF TRBV3-1
CASSQEYRRGQGQETQYF TRBV4-3
CASSQNFNTGELFF TRBV4-3
CASSANGGNEQFF TRBV9
CASTLNRDSPYEQYF TRBV28
CASSLRSQPQHF TRBV7-9
CSVGGLATYEQYF TRBV29-1
CASSKDSHSPLHF TRBV12-3/TRBV12-4
CVSSLKPLETQYF TRBV7-9
CASSEELAGDEQFF TRBV2
CASSIRTSTQETQYF TRBV5-5
CASSLLGQGRNEQYF TRBV12-3/TRBV12-4
CASSQATQRNGYTF TRBV3-1
CASSKNPGTVSYNEQFF TRBV19
CASSLGPATYEQYF TRBV7-9
CASSPTGVDNEQFF TRBV7-6
CSVSTSGHTDTQYF TRBV29-1